One and the same sample provided the 3 T cell receptor beta chains below, sequenced in a study of blood T cells in healthy people across ages. Sample-barcoded 5' priming and a J-beta primer mix drove a second PCR of 7 to 11 cycles. In TCRdb, the 5' RACE reads were re-called with MiXCR into one record per CDR3 protein. The sample includes about 640,000 distinct CDR3 sequences, approximately 59% of them seen just once. The sample was blood. The receptors stem from a man in his sixties in good health.

The chain has TRBV5-1 and TRBJ2-3; 13 bases are shared with TRBD2. V shed 0 bases and J 4 bases; nucleotides not matched to a gene: 2. This CDR3 is 16 amino acids long. CDR1 is SGHRS and CDR2 is YFSETQ in the germline V gene. This CDR3 reads CASSLGLAGGADTQYF. The CDR3 bases are TGCGCCAGCAGCTTGGGACTAGCGGGGGGAGCAGATACGCAGTATTTT.

The rearrangement links TRBV2 to TRBJ1-5; D unclear. Germline V lookup: CDR1 SNHLY, CDR2 FYNNEI. Trimming took 8 bases from V and 2 from J, leaving 13 bases between them. This CDR3 is built from 14 residues. CDR3 amino acids: CASRPFEGNQPQHF. The DNA of the CDR3 is TGTGCCAGCCGCCCCTTTGAGGGCAATCAGCCCCAGCATTTT.

This sequence joins TRBV29-1 and TRBJ2-4, with TRBD2 identical over 11 bases. The V gene end was trimmed by 4 bases and the J gene end by 0 bases; junction bases not matched to a gene: 2. The CDR3 has 15 residues. Looked up from germline, CDR1 is SQVTM and CDR2 is ANQGSEA. CDR3 sequence (DNA): TGCAGCGTTGGACTAGCGGGGATAGCCAAAAACATTCAGTACTTC. This translates into CSVGLAGIAKNIQYF.